This entry is about one T cell receptor (beta chain). Its antigen remains unidentified. The length of the CDR3 is 16 residues. The germline V gene has CDR1 KGHSH and CDR2 LQKENI. The V segment lost 2 bases and the J segment 5 bases; nucleotides outside the gene matches: 11. Assay: immunoSEQ multiplex PCR; the TCRdb copy retains only in-frame clones and omits some. The table includes approximately 42,000 clones, about 81% detected once. This sample was included in a study of STAT3 mutations in large granular lymphocyte leukemia. Study-level points and caveats: At least one immunodominant TCR beta clonotype appeared in every T-cell large granular lymphocyte leukemia patient.

The chain couples TRBV18 to TRBJ2-7; 8 nucleotides match TRBD1. The sequence was obtained from a human donor with T large granular lymphocyte leukemia. Some clones in this sample may be carry-over from other donors' samples. The sequencing input was PBMCs. CDR3: CASSPSNAGQDNEQYF. The CDR3 DNA is TGTGCCAGCTCACCATCTAATGCGGGACAGGATAACGAGCAGTACTTC.